These 22 T cell receptor beta chains came from one sample sequenced in a study of regulatory T cells in long-lasting Graves disease. Time point: persistent/refractory GD, antithyroid drugs over 5 years with positive TRAb. PBMC RNA was the source of the TCR library. Sequencing libraries for TCR beta were prepared with iRepertoire HTBI primers and Arm-PCR of CDR3 regions. TCRdb fed the multiplex PCR reads into MiXCR, producing one record per CDR3 protein. The data hold 600,000 to 850,000 distinct CDR3 sequences, with around 32% observed a single time. Sequencing was performed on peripheral blood mononuclear cells (PBMCs), taken when the disease was refractory, from a patient treated with antithyroid drugs. These receptors originate from a female donor with Graves disease.

The chain joins TRBV6-5 to TRBJ1-2; D is possibly TRBD1 (6 bases). Germline V gives CDR1 MNHEY, CDR2 SVGAGI. Between the trimmed V and J ends, which lost 4 bases and 5 bases, there was a span of 17 bases. The CDR3 spans 15 residues. CDR3: CASSFSGQWEYGYTF. The CDR3 nucleotides are TGTGCCAGCAGTTTCTCCGGACAGTGGGAGTATGGCTACACCTTC.

This clonotype was seen at least ten times. The chain is built from TRBV2 and TRBJ1-5; TRBD1 might be the D (5 bases). V was clipped by 1 base and J by 6 bases, with 10 bases between them. Germline CDR1 is SNHLY and CDR2 is FYNNEI. This CDR3 has 14 residues. Here the CDR3 reads CASSEVGRAQPQHF. In nucleotides, the CDR3 is TGTGCCAGCAGTGAAGTCGGCAGGGCTCAGCCCCAGCATTTT.

The chain combines TRBV12-3 or TRBV12-4 with TRBJ2-7; no reliable D call. This CDR3 has 15 residues. Trimming took 6 bases from V and 2 from J, leaving 17 bases between them. The CDR3, as DNA: TGTGCCAGCAGCCTGGACGGGCCACCACCCTACGAGCAGTACTTC. Encoded protein: CASSLDGPPPYEQYF.

At least ten counts were recorded for this clonotype. J is TRBJ1-5 and V is TRBV6-1; tentative D call: TRBD1 (5 bases). The CDR3 length is 13 residues. Trimming took 5 bases from V and 6 from J, leaving 11 bases between them. Germline loops: CDR1 MNHNS, CDR2 SASEGT. CDR3 loop: CASSLQGIQPQHF. CDR3 bases: TGTGCCAGCAGTCTTCAGGGTATTCAGCCCCAGCATTTT.

This chain links TRBV20-1 with TRBJ1-4; TRBD1 matches at 9 bases. The V gene end was trimmed by 6 bases and the J gene end by 3 bases; junction bases not matched to a gene: 2. Per the germline V gene, CDR1 is DFQATT and CDR2 is SNEGSKA (reference sequence). The CDR3 covers 13 residues. For the CDR3, the DNA is TGCAGTGCCAGACAGGGGGCTAATGAAAAACTGTTTTTT. Amino acids: CSARQGANEKLFF.

This rearrangement joins TRBV5-1 to TRBJ2-7; 7 bases agree with TRBD2. Trimming at V came to 4 bases and at J to 6 bases, leaving 7 bases not matched to a gene. The CDR3 runs 13 residues. Germline loops: CDR1 SGHRS, CDR2 YFSETQ. CDR3 in DNA: TGCGCCAGCAGCATAGGGGACTACCGCGAGCAGTACTTC. Translation: CASSIGDYREQYF.

The count of this clonotype is one. This chain joins TRBV5-8 and TRBJ1-6; 8 bases line up with TRBD1. The CDR3 sequence is 15 residues long. Germline CDR1 reads SGHTS; CDR2 reads YDEGEE. V dropped 1 base and J dropped 9; count of bases not matched to a gene: 6. The CDR3 is CASSLTGDRRSPLHF. CDR3 DNA: TGTGCCAGCAGCTTGACAGGGGACAGGCGTTCACCCCTCCACTTT.

The V and J genes are TRBV3-1 and TRBJ2-5; D gene unclear. There are 12 residues in the CDR3. CDR1 is LGHDT, CDR2 YNNKEL, per germline (reference sequence). Trimming removed 5 bases at V and 5 bases at J, with 9 bases between. CDR3 region: CASSLFGETQYF. The CDR3 bases are TGTGCCAGCAGCTTATTCGGGGAGACCCAGTACTTC.

As for this clonotype: A much more abundant neighbour one base away suggests this may be a read error. The chain recombines TRBV6-8 with TRBJ1-2, with D tentatively TRBD1 (6 bases). The CDR3 extends over 12 amino acids. Germline V CDR1 and CDR2: MNHGY, SAAAGT. The DNA for the CDR3 is TGTGCCGGCAGTGAGACAGGCTATGGCTACACCTTC. It translates to CAGSETGYGYTF.

This sequence joins TRBV20-1 and TRBJ1-1; no clear D. Trimming removed 2 bases at V and 9 bases at J, with 19 bases between. This CDR3 is 14 amino acids long. Germline V gene sequence: CDR1 DFQATT, CDR2 SNEGSKA (reference sequence). Written as DNA, the CDR3 is TGCAGTGCTAGAAGTCCAGGCGGCAATGAGAAAGCTTTCTTT. This encodes CSARSPGGNEKAFF.

This chain uses TRBV14 with TRBJ2-2, with TRBD2 matching over 10 bases. Unmatched junction bases numbered 8, after V lost 0 bases and J lost 4 bases. The CDR3 spans 18 residues. The germline V gene has CDR1 SGHDN and CDR2 FVKESK. The CDR3 sequence is CASSQDAGLAGVTGELFF. The CDR3, as DNA: TGTGCCAGCAGCCAAGATGCCGGCCTAGCGGGAGTCACCGGGGAGCTGTTTTTT.

The chain is built from TRBV12-3 or TRBV12-4 and TRBJ2-2; 12 bases agree with TRBD2. The V and J ends lost 4 bases and 4 bases, in that order; junction bases with no gene match: 10. The CDR3 contains 18 residues. CDR3 region: CASSSRLAGVISTGELFF. The CDR3 region has the DNA TGTGCCAGCAGTTCAAGACTAGCGGGAGTGATTAGCACCGGGGAGCTGTTTTTT.

The chain uses TRBV6-1 and TRBJ2-3, with TRBD2 as a possible D gene (5 bases). Germline V gene lookup returns CDR1 MNHNS and CDR2 SASEGT. The CDR3 length is 15 residues. V lost 4 bases and J 2 bases, leaving 13 bases between the germline ends. The CDR3 loop reads CASSGGAASTDTQYF. CDR3 sequence (DNA): TGTGCCAGCAGTGGCGGAGCGGCATCCACAGATACGCAGTATTTT.

The chain uses TRBV6-2 or TRBV6-3 and TRBJ2-7; D unresolved. The CDR3 has 13 residues. The V gene's germline CDR1 is MNHEY and CDR2 SVGEGT. Trimming pared 4 bases from V and 6 bases from J, leaving 13 bases between. CDR3 amino acids: CASSSLDPPEQYF. DNA for the CDR3: TGTGCCAGCAGTTCTCTTGACCCTCCCGAGCAGTACTTC.

The table lists this clonotype with a count of one. J is TRBJ1-2 and V is TRBV5-1; D perhaps matches TRBD1 (5 bases). Deletions cut 0 bases from V and 8 bases from J, with 11 bases between. This CDR3 is built from 13 residues. Germline values: CDR1 SGHRS, CDR2 YFSETQ. The CDR3 coding sequence is TGCGCCAGCAGCTTGGAGGGACCCGAGGGCTACACCTTC. Translation: CASSLEGPEGYTF.

The chain joins TRBV7-2 to TRBJ1-2; TRBD1 agrees at 12 bases. The CDR3 has 16 residues. V trimming: 4 bases; J trimming: 6 bases; junction bases outside the gene matches: 9. From germline, CDR1 is SGHTA and CDR2 FQGNSA. This CDR3 reads CASSYTTGTGGHGYTF. CDR3 bases: TGTGCCAGCAGCTACACAACCGGGACAGGGGGCCATGGCTACACCTTC. Looking up the rest from reference TRBV7-2 and TRBJ1-2 gives the full variable domain: GAGVSQSPSNKVTEKGKDVELRCDPISGHTALYWYRQSLGQGLEFLIYFQGNSAPDKSGLPSDRFSAERTGGSVSTLTIQRTQQEDSAVYLCASSYTTGTGGHGYTFGSGTRLTVV.

The table lists this clonotype with a few counts. V usage is TRBV18 and J usage is TRBJ1-6; D possibly corresponds to TRBD1 (5 bases). Deletions cut 6 bases from V and 16 bases from J, with 13 bases between. The CDR3 has 11 residues. Looked up from germline, CDR1 is KGHSH and CDR2 is LQKENI. CDR3 DNA: TGTGCCAGCTCCCTGGAAGGGACTCTCCACTTT. Amino acid sequence: CASSLEGTLHF.

This chain connects TRBV18 to TRBJ1-5, with no clear D. This CDR3 has 15 residues. V was trimmed by 2 bases and J by 0 bases, leaving 8 bases between them. The V gene's germline CDR1 is KGHSH and CDR2 LQKENI. DNA for the CDR3: TGTGCCAGCTCACCAGCAGCCCGTAGCAATCAGCCCCAGCATTTT. The encoded protein is CASSPAARSNQPQHF.

The gene calls are TRBV29-1 and TRBJ2-1; TRBD2 aligns across 11 bases. The CDR3 loop spans 14 amino acids. CDR1 and CDR2 from the germline V gene are SQVTM and ANQGSEA. Losses at the gene ends were 5 bases for V and 4 bases for J; bases not matched to a gene: 4. CDR3 loop: CSVMGLAEYNEQFF. The CDR3 coding sequence is TGCAGCGTTATGGGACTAGCGGAGTACAATGAGCAGTTCTTC.

This chain connects TRBV6-9 to TRBJ1-2; no definite D call. This CDR3 comprises 10 residues. V shed 3 bases and J shed 10 bases, with 6 bases lying between them. The germline gives CDR1 MNHGY, CDR2 SVAAGI. CDR3 DNA sequence: TGTGCCAGCAGTTACACTAACTACACCTTC. Its protein product is CASSYTNYTF.

In its sample, this clonotype was seen a few times. The chain recombines TRBV27 with TRBJ2-7, with TRBD1 as a possible D gene (6 bases). V was clipped by 7 bases and J by 2 bases, with 12 bases between them. Germline V gene sequence: CDR1 MNHEY, CDR2 SMNVEV (reference sequence). The CDR3 totals 13 residues. The CDR3 sequence: CASIRQVTYEQYF. The DNA for the CDR3 is TGTGCCAGCATTCGACAGGTAACCTACGAGCAGTACTTC.

This clonotype was seen at least ten times. The rearrangement uses TRBV28 and TRBJ2-5; 8 bases fit TRBD1. Germline V gene lookup returns CDR1 MDHEN and CDR2 SYDVKM. This CDR3 is 14 amino acids long. With 3 bases clipped from V and 3 bases from J, the junction kept 3 bases outside the gene matches. The CDR3 nucleotides are TGTGCCAGCAGTTTGGTGGGACAGGAAGAGACCCAGTACTTC. It is translated as CASSLVGQEETQYF.